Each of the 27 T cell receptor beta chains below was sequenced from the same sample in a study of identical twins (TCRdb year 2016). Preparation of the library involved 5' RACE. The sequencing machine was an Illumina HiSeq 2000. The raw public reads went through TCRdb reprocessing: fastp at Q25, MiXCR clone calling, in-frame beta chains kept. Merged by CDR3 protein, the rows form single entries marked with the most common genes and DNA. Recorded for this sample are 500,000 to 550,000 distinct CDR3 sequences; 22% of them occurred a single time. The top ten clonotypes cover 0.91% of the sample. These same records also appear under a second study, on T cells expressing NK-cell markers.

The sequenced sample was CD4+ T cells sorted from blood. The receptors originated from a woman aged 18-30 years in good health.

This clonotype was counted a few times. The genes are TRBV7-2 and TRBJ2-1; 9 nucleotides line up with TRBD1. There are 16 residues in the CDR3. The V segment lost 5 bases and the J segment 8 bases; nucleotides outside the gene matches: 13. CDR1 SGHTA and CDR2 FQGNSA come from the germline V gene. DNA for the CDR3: TGTGCCAGCAGCGATGACCGGGACAGGGTTCTCCATGAGCAGTTCTTC. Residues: CASSDDRDRVLHEQFF.

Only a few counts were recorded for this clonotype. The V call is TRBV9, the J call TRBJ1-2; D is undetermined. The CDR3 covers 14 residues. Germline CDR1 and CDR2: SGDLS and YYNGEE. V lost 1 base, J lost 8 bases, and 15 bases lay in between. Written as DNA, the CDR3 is TGTGCCAGCAGCGTAAACACCGGGCGGTACGGCTACACCTTC. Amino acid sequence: CASSVNTGRYGYTF.

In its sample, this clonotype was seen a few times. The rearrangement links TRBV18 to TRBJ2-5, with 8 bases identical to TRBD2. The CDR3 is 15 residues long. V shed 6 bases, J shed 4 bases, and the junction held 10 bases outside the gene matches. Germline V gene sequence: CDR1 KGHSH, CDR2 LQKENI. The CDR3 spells CASSPASGSLETQYF. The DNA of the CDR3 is TGTGCCAGCTCCCCCGCCAGCGGGAGTTTAGAGACCCAGTACTTC.

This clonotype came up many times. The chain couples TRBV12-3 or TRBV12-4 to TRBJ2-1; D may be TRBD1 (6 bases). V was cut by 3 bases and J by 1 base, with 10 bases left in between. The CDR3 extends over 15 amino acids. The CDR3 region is CASSFAGTSYNEQFF. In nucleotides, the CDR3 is TGTGCCAGCAGTTTTGCCGGGACATCCTACAATGAGCAGTTCTTC.

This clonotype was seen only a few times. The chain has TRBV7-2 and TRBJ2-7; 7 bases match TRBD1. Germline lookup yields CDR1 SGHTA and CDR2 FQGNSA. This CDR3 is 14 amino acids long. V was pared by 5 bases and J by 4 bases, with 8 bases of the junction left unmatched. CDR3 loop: CASSINRGGYEQYF. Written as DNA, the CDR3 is TGTGCCAGCAGCATAAACAGGGGTGGGTACGAGCAGTACTTC.

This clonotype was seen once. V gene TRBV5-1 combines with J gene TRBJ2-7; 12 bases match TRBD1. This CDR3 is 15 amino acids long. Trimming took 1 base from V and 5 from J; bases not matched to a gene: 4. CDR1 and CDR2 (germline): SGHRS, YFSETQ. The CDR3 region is CASSLMGTGGNEQYF. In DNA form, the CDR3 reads TGCGCCAGCAGCTTGATGGGGACAGGGGGCAACGAGCAGTACTTC.

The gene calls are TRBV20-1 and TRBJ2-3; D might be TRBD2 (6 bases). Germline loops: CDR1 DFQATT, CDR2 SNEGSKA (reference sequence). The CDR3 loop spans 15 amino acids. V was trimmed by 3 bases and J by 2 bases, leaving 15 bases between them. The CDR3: CSASWVAENTDTQYF. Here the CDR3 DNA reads TGCAGTGCTAGTTGGGTAGCGGAGAACACAGATACGCAGTATTTT.

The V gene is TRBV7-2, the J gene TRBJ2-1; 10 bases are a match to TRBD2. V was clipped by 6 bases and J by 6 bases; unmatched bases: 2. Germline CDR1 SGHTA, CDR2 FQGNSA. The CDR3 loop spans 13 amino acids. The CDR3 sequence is CASRRTSGNEQFF. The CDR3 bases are TGTGCCAGCAGACGGACTAGCGGCAATGAGCAGTTCTTC.

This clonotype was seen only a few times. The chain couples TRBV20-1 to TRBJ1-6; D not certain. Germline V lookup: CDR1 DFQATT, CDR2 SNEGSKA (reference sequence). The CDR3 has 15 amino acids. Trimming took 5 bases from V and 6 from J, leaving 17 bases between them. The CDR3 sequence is CSAARGDMINSPLHF. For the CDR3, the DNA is TGCAGTGCTGCGCGGGGAGACATGATTAATTCACCCCTCCACTTT.

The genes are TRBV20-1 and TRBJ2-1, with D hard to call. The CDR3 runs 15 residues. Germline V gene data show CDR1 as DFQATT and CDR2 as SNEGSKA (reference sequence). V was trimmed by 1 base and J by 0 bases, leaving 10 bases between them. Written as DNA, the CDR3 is TGCAGTGCTAGAGTAGGCAGCAGCTCCTACAATGAGCAGTTCTTC. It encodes CSARVGSSSYNEQFF.

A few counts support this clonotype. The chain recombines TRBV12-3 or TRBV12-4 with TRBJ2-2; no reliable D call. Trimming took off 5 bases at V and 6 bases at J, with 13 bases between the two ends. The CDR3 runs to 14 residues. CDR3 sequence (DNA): TGTGCCAGCAGTGGGCCTCGGAAGGCCGGGGAGCTGTTTTTT. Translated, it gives CASSGPRKAGELFF.

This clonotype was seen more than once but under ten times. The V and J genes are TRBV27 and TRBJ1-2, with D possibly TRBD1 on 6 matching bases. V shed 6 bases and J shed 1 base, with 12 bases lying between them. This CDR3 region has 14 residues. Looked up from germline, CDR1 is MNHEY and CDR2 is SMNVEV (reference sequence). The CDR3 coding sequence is TGTGCCAGCAGGAGCAGGGGCATTAACTATGGCTACACCTTC. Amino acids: CASRSRGINYGYTF.

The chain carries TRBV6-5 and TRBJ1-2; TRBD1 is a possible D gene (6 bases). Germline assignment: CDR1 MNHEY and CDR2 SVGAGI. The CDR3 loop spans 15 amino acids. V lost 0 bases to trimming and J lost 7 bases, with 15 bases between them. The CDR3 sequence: CASSYSSTGFSGYTF. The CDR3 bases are TGTGCCAGCAGTTACTCGTCGACAGGATTCTCTGGCTACACCTTC.

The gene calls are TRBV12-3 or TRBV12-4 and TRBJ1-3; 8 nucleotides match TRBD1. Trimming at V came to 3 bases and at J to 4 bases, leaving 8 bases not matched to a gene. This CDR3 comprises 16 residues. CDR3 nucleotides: TGTGCCAGCAGTTTTGGGTCTACAGGGGGAGGAAACACCATATATTTT. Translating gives CASSFGSTGGGNTIYF.

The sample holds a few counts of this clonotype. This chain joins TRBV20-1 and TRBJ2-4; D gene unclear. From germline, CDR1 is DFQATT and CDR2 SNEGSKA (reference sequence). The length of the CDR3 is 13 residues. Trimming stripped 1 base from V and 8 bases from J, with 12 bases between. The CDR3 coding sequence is TGCAGTGCTAGAGGGCAGGCCCCCGACATTCAGTACTTC. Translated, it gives CSARGQAPDIQYF.

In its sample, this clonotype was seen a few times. The CDR3 DNA reads as TGCAGTGCCGGGACAGACGTCACAGATACGCAGTATTTT. It specifies CSAGTDVTDTQYF. The V gene is TRBV20-1, the J gene TRBJ2-3, with 7 positions matching TRBD1. V lost 6 bases to trimming and J lost 2 bases; unmatched junction nucleotides: 5. The CDR3 totals 13 residues. Per the germline V gene, CDR1 is DFQATT and CDR2 is SNEGSKA (reference sequence).

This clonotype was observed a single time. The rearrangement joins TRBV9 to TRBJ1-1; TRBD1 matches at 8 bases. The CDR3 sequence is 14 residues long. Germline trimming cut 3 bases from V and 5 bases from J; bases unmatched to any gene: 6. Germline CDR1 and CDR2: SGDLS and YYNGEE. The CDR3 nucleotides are TGTGCCAGCAGCGGAGACAGGGGTTATACTGAAGCTTTCTTT. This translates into CASSGDRGYTEAFF.

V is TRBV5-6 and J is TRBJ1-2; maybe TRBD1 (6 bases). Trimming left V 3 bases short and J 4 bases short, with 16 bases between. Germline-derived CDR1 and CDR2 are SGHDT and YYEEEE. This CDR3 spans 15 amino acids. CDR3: CASSYQGPGPYGYTF. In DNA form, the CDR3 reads TGTGCCAGCAGCTACCAGGGGCCCGGTCCCTATGGCTACACCTTC. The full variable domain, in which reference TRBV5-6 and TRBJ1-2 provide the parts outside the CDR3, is DAGVTQSPTHLIKTRGQQVTLRCSPKSGHDTVSWYQQALGQGPQFIFQYYEEEERQRGNFPDRFSGHQFPNYSSELNVNALLLGDSALYLCASSYQGPGPYGYTFGSGTRLTVV.

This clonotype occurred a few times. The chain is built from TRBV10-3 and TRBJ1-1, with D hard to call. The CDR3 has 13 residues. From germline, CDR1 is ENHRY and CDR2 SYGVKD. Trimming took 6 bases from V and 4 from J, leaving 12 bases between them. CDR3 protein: CAISAQESTEAFF. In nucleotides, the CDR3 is TGTGCCATCAGCGCCCAGGAGTCCACTGAAGCTTTCTTT.

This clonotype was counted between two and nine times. CDR3: CASSFAFSSYNEQFF. The DNA for the CDR3 is TGTGCCAGCAGCTTCGCCTTTAGTTCCTACAATGAGCAGTTCTTC. The chain is built from TRBV5-5 and TRBJ2-1; D ambiguous. The V gene lost 2 bases and the J gene lost 1 base, with 10 bases spanning the gap. The CDR3 spans 15 residues. CDR1 SGHKS and CDR2 YYEKEE come from the germline V gene (reference sequence). Using reference TRBV5-5 and TRBJ2-1 for the parts outside the CDR3, the full variable domain is DAGVTQSPTHLIKTRGQQVTLRCSPISGHKSVSWYQQVLGQGPQFIFQYYEKEERGRGNFPDRFSARQFPNYSSELNVNALLLGDSALYLCASSFAFSSYNEQFFGPGTRLTVL.

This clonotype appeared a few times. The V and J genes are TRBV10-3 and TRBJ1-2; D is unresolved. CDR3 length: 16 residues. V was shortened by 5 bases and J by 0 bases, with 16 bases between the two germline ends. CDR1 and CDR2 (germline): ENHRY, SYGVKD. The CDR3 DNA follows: TGTGCCATCAGTCCAGGACGTATACATTCTAACTATGGCTACACCTTC. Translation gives CAISPGRIHSNYGYTF.

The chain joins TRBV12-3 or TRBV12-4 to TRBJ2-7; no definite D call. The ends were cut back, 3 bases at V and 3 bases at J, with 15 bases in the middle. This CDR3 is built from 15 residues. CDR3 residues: CASSLMAVPRYEQYF. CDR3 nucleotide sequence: TGTGCCAGCAGTTTGATGGCTGTGCCCCGCTACGAGCAGTACTTC.

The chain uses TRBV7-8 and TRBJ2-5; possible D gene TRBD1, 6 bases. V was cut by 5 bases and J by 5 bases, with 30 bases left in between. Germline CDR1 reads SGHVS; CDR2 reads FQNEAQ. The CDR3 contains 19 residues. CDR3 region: CASSQFIRDKLNYGETQYF. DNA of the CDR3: TGTGCCAGCAGCCAATTCATCCGGGACAAGCTTAACTACGGGGAGACCCAGTACTTC.

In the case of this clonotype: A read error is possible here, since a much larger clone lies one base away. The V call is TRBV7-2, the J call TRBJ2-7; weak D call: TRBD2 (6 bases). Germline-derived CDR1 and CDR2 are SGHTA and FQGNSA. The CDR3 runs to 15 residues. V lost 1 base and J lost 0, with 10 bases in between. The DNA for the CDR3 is TGTGCCAGCAGCTTAGGCGGGATGAGCTCCTACGAGCAGTACTTC. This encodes CASSLGGMSSYEQYF.

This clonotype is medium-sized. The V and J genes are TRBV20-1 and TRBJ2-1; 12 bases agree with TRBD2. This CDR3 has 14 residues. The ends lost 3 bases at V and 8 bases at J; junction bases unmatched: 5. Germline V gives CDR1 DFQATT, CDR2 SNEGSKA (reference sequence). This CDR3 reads CSASGLAGSDEQFF. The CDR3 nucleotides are TGCAGTGCTAGCGGACTAGCGGGATCGGATGAGCAGTTCTTC.

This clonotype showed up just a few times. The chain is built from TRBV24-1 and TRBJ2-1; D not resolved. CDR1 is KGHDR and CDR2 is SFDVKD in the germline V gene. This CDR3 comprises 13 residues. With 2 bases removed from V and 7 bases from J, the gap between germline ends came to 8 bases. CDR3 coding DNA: TGTGCCACCAGTGATTACCTCGGAAATGAGCAGTTCTTC. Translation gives CATSDYLGNEQFF.

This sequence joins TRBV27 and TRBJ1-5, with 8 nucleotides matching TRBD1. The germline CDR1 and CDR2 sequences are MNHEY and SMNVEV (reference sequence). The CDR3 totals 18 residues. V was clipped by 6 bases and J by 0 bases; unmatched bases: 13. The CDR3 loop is CASRPGTGHLYSNQPQHF. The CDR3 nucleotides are TGTGCCAGCAGGCCCGGGACAGGCCACTTATATAGCAATCAGCCCCAGCATTTT.